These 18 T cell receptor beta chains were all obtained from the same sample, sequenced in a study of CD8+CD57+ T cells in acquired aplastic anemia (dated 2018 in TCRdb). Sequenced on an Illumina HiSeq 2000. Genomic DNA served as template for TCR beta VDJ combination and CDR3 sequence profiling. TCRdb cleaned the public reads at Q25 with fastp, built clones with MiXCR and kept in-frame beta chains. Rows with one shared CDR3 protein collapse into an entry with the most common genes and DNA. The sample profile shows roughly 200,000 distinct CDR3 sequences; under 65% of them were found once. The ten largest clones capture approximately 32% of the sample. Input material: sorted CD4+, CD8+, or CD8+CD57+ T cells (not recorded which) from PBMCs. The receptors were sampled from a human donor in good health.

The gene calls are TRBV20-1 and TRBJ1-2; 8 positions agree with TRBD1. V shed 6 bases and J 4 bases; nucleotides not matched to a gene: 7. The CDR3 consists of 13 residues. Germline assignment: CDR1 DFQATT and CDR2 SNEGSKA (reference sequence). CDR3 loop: CSASTTGGYGYTF. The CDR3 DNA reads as TGCAGTGCGTCAACCACAGGGGGCTATGGCTACACCTTC.

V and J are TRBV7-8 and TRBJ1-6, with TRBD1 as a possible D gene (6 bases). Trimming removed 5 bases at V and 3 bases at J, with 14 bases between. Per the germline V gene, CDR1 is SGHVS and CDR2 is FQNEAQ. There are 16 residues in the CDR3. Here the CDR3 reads CASSPEGGLYNSPLHF. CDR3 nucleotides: TGTGCCAGCAGCCCAGAGGGGGGCCTCTATAATTCACCCCTCCACTTT. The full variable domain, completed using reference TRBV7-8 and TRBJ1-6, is GAGVSQSPRYKVAKRGQDVALRCDPISGHVSLFWYQQALGQGPEFLTYFQNEAQLDKSGLPSDRFFAERPEGSVSTLKIQRTQQEDSAVYLCASSPEGGLYNSPLHFGNGTRLTVT.

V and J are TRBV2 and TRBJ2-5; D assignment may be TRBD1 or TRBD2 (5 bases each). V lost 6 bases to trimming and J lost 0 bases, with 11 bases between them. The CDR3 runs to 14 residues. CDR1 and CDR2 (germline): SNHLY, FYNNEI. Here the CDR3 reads CASRGTAHQETQYF. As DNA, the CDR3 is TGTGCCAGCAGGGGGACCGCCCACCAAGAGACCCAGTACTTC.

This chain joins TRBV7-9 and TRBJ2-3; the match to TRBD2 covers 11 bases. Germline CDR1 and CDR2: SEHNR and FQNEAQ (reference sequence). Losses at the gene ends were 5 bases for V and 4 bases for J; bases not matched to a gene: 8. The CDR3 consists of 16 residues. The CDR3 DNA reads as TGTGCCAGCAGCGTGACTAGCGGGGCGTCGGCAGATACGCAGTATTTT. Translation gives CASSVTSGASADTQYF.

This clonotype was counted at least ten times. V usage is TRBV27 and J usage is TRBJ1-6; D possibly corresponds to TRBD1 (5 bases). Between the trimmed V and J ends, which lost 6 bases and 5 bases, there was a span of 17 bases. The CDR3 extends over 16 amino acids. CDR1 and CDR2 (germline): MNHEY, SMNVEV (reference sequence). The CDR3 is CASRGGAGPNNSPLHF. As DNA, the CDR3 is TGTGCCAGCAGGGGGGGTGCAGGGCCAAATAATTCACCCCTCCACTTT.

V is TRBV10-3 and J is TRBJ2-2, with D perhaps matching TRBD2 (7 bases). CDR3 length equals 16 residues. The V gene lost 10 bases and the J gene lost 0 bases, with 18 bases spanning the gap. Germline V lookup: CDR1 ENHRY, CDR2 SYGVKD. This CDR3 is CATKGGTPANTGELFF. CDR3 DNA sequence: TGTGCCACCAAGGGAGGGACACCAGCGAACACCGGGGAGCTGTTTTTT.

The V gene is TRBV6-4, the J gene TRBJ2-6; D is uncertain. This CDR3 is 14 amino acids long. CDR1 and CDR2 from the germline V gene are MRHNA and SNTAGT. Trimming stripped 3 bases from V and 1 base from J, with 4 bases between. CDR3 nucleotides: TGTGCCAGCAGTGAACTGTCTGGGGCCAACGTCCTGACTTTC. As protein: CASSELSGANVLTF.

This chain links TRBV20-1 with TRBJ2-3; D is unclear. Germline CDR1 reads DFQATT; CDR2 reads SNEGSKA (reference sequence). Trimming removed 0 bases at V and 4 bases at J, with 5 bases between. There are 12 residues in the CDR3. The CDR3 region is CSARDPPDTQYF. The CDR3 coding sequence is TGCAGTGCTAGAGATCCCCCAGATACGCAGTATTTT.

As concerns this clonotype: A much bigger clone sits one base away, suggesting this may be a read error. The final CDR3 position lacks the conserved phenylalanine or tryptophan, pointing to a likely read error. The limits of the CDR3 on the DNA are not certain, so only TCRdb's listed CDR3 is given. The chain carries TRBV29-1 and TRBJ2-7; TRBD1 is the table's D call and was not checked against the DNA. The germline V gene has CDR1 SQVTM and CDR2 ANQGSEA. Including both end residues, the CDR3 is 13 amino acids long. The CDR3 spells CSVETGRQYEKYL.

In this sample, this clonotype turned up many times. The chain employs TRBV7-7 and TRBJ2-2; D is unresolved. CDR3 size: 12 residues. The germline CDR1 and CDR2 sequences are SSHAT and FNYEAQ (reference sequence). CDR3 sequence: CASVLNTGELFF. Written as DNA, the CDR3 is TGTGCTAGTGTCCTAAACACCGGGGAGCTGTTTTTT.

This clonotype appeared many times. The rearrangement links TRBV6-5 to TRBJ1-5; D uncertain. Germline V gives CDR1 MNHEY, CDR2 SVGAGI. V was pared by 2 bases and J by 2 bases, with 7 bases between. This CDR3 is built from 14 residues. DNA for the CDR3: TGTGCCAGCAGTTACGCGGGAGGCAATCAGCCCCAGCATTTT. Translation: CASSYAGGNQPQHF.

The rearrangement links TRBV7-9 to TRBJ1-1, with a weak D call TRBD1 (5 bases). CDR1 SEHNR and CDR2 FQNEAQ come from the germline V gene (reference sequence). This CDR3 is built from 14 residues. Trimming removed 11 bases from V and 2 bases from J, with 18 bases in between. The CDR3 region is CAGGKGDLNTEAFF. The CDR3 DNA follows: TGTGCCGGGGGGAAGGGAGATCTAAACACTGAAGCTTTCTTT.

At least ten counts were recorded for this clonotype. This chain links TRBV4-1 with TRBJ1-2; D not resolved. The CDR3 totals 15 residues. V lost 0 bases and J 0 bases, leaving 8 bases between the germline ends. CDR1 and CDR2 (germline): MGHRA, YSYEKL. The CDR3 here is CASSQEAETNYGYTF. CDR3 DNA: TGCGCCAGCAGCCAAGAAGCAGAGACTAACTATGGCTACACCTTC.

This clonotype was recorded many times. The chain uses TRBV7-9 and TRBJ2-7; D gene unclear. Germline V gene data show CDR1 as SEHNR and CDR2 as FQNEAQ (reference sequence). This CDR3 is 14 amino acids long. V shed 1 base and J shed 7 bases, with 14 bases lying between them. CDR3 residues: CASSLEGGIREQYF. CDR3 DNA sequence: TGTGCCAGCAGCTTAGAGGGTGGGATTAGGGAGCAGTACTTC.

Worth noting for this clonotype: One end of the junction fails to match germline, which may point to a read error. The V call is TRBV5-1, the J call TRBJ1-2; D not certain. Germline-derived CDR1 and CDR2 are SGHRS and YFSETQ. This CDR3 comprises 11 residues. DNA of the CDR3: TGTGCCAGCACCTCCCATGAGGGCTACACCTTC. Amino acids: CASTSHEGYTF. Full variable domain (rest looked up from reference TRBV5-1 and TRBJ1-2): KAGVTQTPRYLIKTRGQQVTLSCSPISGHRSVSWYQQTPGQGLQFLFEYFSETQRNKGNFPGRFSGRQFSNSRSEMNVSTLELGDSALYLCASTSHEGYTFGSGTRLTVV.

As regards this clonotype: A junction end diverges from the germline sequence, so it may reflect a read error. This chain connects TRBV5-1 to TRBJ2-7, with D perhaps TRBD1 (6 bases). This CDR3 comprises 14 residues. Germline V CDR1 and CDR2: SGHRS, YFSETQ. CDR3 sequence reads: CASSHRARGPEQYF. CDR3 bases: TGTGCCAGCAGCCACAGGGCCAGGGGTCCCGAGCAGTACTTC.

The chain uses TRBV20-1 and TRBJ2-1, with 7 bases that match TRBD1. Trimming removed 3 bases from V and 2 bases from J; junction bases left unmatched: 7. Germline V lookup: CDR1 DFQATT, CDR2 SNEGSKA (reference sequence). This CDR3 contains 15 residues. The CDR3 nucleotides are TGCAGTGCTAGCGACATACAGGGGACCTACAATGAGCAGTTCTTC. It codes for CSASDIQGTYNEQFF.

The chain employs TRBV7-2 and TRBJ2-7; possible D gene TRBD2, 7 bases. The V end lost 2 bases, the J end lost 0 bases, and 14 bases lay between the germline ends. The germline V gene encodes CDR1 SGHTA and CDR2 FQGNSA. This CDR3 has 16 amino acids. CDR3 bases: TGTGCCAGCAGCTTATTGGGGGGGCCCCCCTCCTACGAGCAGTACTTC. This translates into CASSLLGGPPSYEQYF.